These 10 T cell receptor beta chains share one sample of origin, sequenced in a study of CD8 T cells in ankylosing spondylitis (dated by TCRdb to 2016 to 2017). The paper as a whole reports these results and caveats: A TCR beta motif of several highly homologous amino acid variants appeared characteristic of blood from ankylosing spondylitis patients.

No cognate antigen is known for these TCRs. The library was produced with 5' RACE. Reads for this sample came from an Illumina HiSeq 2500. Using fastp at Q25 and MiXCR, TCRdb reprocessed the public reads and kept productive beta chains. Each CDR3 protein appears once, grouped with its most common genes and DNA. In all, the sample holds about 840,000 distinct CDR3 sequences, and approximately 10% of those were seen once. The ten largest clones represent under 0.6% of the sample. Sequencing was performed on blood, either unsorted or a sorted T cell fraction (not recorded which). The receptors derive from a male donor with ankylosing spondylitis.

Ten or more counts support this clonotype. This chain uses TRBV5-1 with TRBJ2-1; a weak D match, TRBD1 (6 bases). This CDR3 spans 12 amino acids. From germline, CDR1 is SGHRS and CDR2 YFSETQ. V lost 8 bases and J lost 6, with 12 bases in between. CDR3 nucleotides: TGCGCCAGTAACCTAGGGGGCAATGAGCAGTTCTTC. Amino acids: CASNLGGNEQFF.

This chain connects TRBV5-5 to TRBJ2-2; the D gene is possibly TRBD2 (6 bases). The germline CDR1 and CDR2 sequences are SGHKS and YYEKEE (reference sequence). The ends were cut back, 4 bases at V and 11 bases at J, with 24 bases in the middle. The CDR3 sequence is 16 residues long. CDR3 region: CASSPSRGLIYGELFF. DNA of the CDR3: TGTGCCAGCAGCCCCTCGCGGGGTCTTATCTACGGAGAGCTGTTTTTT.

This clonotype showed up many times. J is TRBJ1-1 and V is TRBV6-5; unclear D gene. Germline-derived CDR1 and CDR2 are MNHEY and SVGAGI. This CDR3 spans 14 amino acids. V shed 0 bases and J shed 6 bases, with 11 bases lying between them. This CDR3 reads CASSYSLSMPEAFF. The CDR3 DNA sequence: TGTGCCAGCAGTTACTCGTTATCCATGCCTGAAGCTTTCTTT.

This clonotype was observed a few times. V and J are TRBV18 and TRBJ2-1; the D call may be TRBD1 or TRBD2 (5 bases each). The germline V gene has CDR1 KGHSH and CDR2 LQKENI. This CDR3 is 15 amino acids long. V lost 6 bases and J 2 bases, leaving 14 bases between the germline ends. The CDR3 sequence: CASSLDGAPYNEQFF. The DNA of the CDR3 is TGTGCCAGCTCCTTGGACGGGGCCCCCTACAATGAGCAGTTCTTC.

This clonotype showed up just a few times. The CDR3 here is CASSPPGPLAGAPYEQYF. CDR3 in DNA: TGTGCCAGCTCACCACCGGGCCCACTAGCGGGAGCTCCCTACGAGCAGTACTTC. This chain connects TRBV18 to TRBJ2-7; 11 bases map to TRBD2. Germline V gene data show CDR1 as KGHSH and CDR2 as LQKENI. Losses at the gene ends were 0 bases for V and 2 bases for J; bases not matched to a gene: 9. CDR3 size: 18 residues.

This clonotype came up a few times. V is TRBV7-9 and J is TRBJ2-5; D gene unclear. V lost 1 base and J 5 bases, leaving 14 bases between the germline ends. Germline V gene data show CDR1 as SEHNR and CDR2 as FQNEAQ (reference sequence). CDR3 length: 15 amino acids. CDR3 sequence (DNA): TGTGCCAGCAGCTTAGGTACCAGCGCCACGGAGACCCAGTACTTC. Translation gives CASSLGTSATETQYF.

This clonotype has only a few counts. The chain employs TRBV29-1 and TRBJ1-1; maybe TRBD1 (6 bases). Between the trimmed V and J ends, which lost 6 bases and 3 bases, there was a span of 14 bases. CDR1 SQVTM and CDR2 ANQGSEA come from the germline V gene. The CDR3 spans 13 residues. CDR3 sequence (DNA): TGCAGCGTGTCCAGGGGAAGGGACACTGAAGCTTTCTTT. Translating it yields CSVSRGRDTEAFF.

The chain is built from TRBV9 and TRBJ1-2; 7 bases line up with TRBD1. CDR1 and CDR2 (germline): SGDLS, YYNGEE. The CDR3 runs 14 residues. J lost 2 bases, V lost 4 bases, and 5 bases had no gene match. The CDR3 spells CASSPQGGNYGYTF. DNA for the CDR3: TGTGCCAGCAGCCCCCAGGGGGGGAACTATGGCTACACCTTC.

The V call is TRBV9, the J call TRBJ2-5; a weak D match, TRBD1 (6 bases). CDR1 is SGDLS, CDR2 YYNGEE, per germline. CDR3 size: 16 residues. Trimming stripped 3 bases from V and 1 base from J, with 16 bases between. CDR3 nucleotides: TGTGCCAGCAGCGCACATCCGCAGGGGAGCCAAGAGACCCAGTACTTC. Translating it yields CASSAHPQGSQETQYF.

This clonotype showed up many times. This chain links TRBV4-3 with TRBJ1-1; perhaps TRBD1 as D (6 bases). The CDR3 length is 15 residues. V lost 0 bases, J lost 5 bases, and 13 bases lay in between. Germline V gene data show CDR1 as LGHNA and CDR2 as YSLEER. CDR3: CASSQDSRGGTEAFF. DNA for the CDR3: TGCGCCAGCAGCCAAGATAGTAGAGGGGGGACTGAAGCTTTCTTT.